One sample yielded the 30 T cell receptor beta chains listed below, sequenced in a study of T cell repertoires in cytomegalovirus infection. TCRdb itself ran the reads through MiXCR, one entry per CDR3 protein. The table has 250,000 or so distinct CDR3 sequences, over 15% seen once. The sequenced sample was CD8+ T cells from PBMCs. The receptors originated from a human donor in good health (CMV status not recorded). Some clones in this sample may be carry-over from other donors' samples.

This clonotype was recorded at least ten times. V and J are TRBV4-2 and TRBJ2-2; 7 bases map to TRBD2. V lost 0 bases to trimming and J lost 4 bases; unmatched junction nucleotides: 5. Germline CDR1 and CDR2: LGHNA and YNFKEQ. This CDR3 comprises 16 residues. The CDR3 sequence is CASSQESGAPTGELFF. The CDR3 DNA reads TGTGCCAGCAGCCAAGAGAGCGGGGCGCCCACCGGGGAGCTGTTTTTT.

The chain recombines TRBV6-8 with TRBJ2-7; D remains ambiguous. Germline V gene sequence: CDR1 MNHGY, CDR2 SAAAGT. This CDR3 region has 13 residues. The V and J ends lost 2 bases and 4 bases respectively, with 9 bases between them. Here the CDR3 reads CASSYGAQYEQYF. CDR3 bases: TGTGCCAGCAGTTACGGTGCCCAGTACGAGCAGTACTTC.

This chain links TRBV5-5 with TRBJ2-2; a weak D match, TRBD2 (5 bases). Germline V gives CDR1 SGHKS, CDR2 YYEKEE (reference sequence). This CDR3 is 13 amino acids long. V lost 0 bases and J 10 bases, leaving 10 bases between the germline ends. The CDR3 loop reads CASSLGGSEELFF. CDR3 nucleotides: TGTGCCAGCAGCTTGGGAGGTAGCGAGGAGCTGTTTTTT.

This clonotype was observed a handful of times. The rearrangement joins TRBV11-1 to TRBJ2-7; TRBD1 matches 7 bases. CDR1 and CDR2 (germline): SGHAT, FQDESV (reference sequence). J lost 1 base, V lost 5 bases, and 11 bases had no gene match. This CDR3 is built from 16 residues. DNA for the CDR3: TGTGCCAGCAGCCCATCGAGAGGGGGCGGATCCTACGAGCAGTACTTC. This codes for CASSPSRGGGSYEQYF. Combining the CDR3 with reference TRBV11-1 and TRBJ2-7 gives the whole variable domain EAEVAQSPRYKITEKSQAVAFWCDPISGHATLYWYRQILGQGPELLVQFQDESVVDDSQLPKDRFSAERLKGVDSTLKIQPAELGDSAMYLCASSPSRGGGSYEQYFGPGTRLTVT.

The chain uses TRBV20-1 and TRBJ1-2; tentatively, D is TRBD1 (6 bases). The V gene's germline CDR1 is DFQATT and CDR2 SNEGSKA (reference sequence). The CDR3 is 12 residues long. Trimming pared 6 bases from V and 4 bases from J, leaving 12 bases between. As DNA, the CDR3 is TGCAGTGCCCAGACAGGCTTCTATGGCTACACCTTC. It is translated as CSAQTGFYGYTF.

This chain uses TRBV12-3 or TRBV12-4 with TRBJ1-4; tentative D call: TRBD1 (5 bases). The CDR3 consists of 12 residues. Trimming took off 6 bases at V and 8 bases at J, with 10 bases between the two ends. The CDR3 DNA reads as TGTGCCAGCAGCCTAGACAGCGAAAAACTGTTTTTT. Its protein product is CASSLDSEKLFF.

This clonotype showed up just a few times. This sequence joins TRBV14 and TRBJ2-7; TRBD1 might be the D (5 bases). Trimming stripped 7 bases from V and 6 bases from J, with 16 bases between. The CDR3 sequence is 13 residues long. The germline CDR1 and CDR2 sequences are SGHDN and FVKESK. The CDR3 region has the DNA TGTGCCAGCACCAGAGACAGCCCTGGCGAGCAGTACTTC. Translation: CASTRDSPGEQYF. Full variable domain (missing parts from reference TRBV14 and TRBJ2-7): EAGVTQFPSHSVIEKGQTVTLRCDPISGHDNLYWYRRVMGKEIKFLLHFVKESKQDESGMPNNRFLAERTGGTYSTLKVQPAELEDSGVYFCASTRDSPGEQYFGPGTRLTVT.

This clonotype was picked up many times. The V and J genes are TRBV7-6 and TRBJ2-1; no reliable D call. This CDR3 is 12 amino acids long. V lost 2 bases to trimming and J lost 8 bases, with 7 bases between them. From germline, CDR1 is SGHVS and CDR2 FNYEAQ. The CDR3 DNA reads TGTGCCAGCAGCTTAACGCGTGATGAGCAGTTCTTC. Translated, it gives CASSLTRDEQFF.

The chain uses TRBV4-3 and TRBJ2-2; D uncertain. There are 15 residues in the CDR3. V shed 0 bases and J shed 6 bases, with 11 bases lying between them. CDR1 and CDR2 (germline): LGHNA, YSLEER. In DNA, the CDR3 is TGCGCCAGCAGCCAAGACTGGGGTCGGGCCGGGGAGCTGTTTTTT. As protein: CASSQDWGRAGELFF.

This clonotype was recorded at least ten times. An end of the junction does not agree with germline; a read error may underlie this. The J gene is TRBJ1-4, the V gene TRBV14, with D unclear. Germline CDR1 and CDR2: SGHDN and FVKESK. The CDR3 sequence is 18 residues long. The DNA for the CDR3 is TGTGCCAGCACCCAACTACCAGAACGAGACGCTGGATGGGAAAAACTGTTTTTT. Amino acids: CASTQLPERDAGWEKLFF.

V gene TRBV7-6 combines with J gene TRBJ2-3; TRBD1 aligns across 7 bases. CDR3 length equals 15 residues. Looked up from germline, CDR1 is SGHVS and CDR2 is FNYEAQ. V dropped 3 bases and J dropped 0; count of bases not matched to a gene: 3. Written as DNA, the CDR3 is TGTGCCAGCAGCTTCGGGACAGCTAGCACAGATACGCAGTATTTT. Its translation: CASSFGTASTDTQYF.

Ten or more counts support this clonotype. CDR3 sequence: CASSLGLAMGNEQFF. The CDR3 DNA reads TGTGCCAGCAGCTTGGGGCTAGCGATGGGCAATGAGCAGTTCTTC. The genes are TRBV5-6 and TRBJ2-1, with D perhaps matching TRBD2 (6 bases). With 0 bases removed from V and 6 bases from J, the gap between germline ends came to 13 bases. This CDR3 spans 15 amino acids. Germline V lookup: CDR1 SGHDT, CDR2 YYEEEE.

The J gene is TRBJ2-3, the V gene TRBV5-1; D is ambiguous. Looked up from germline, CDR1 is SGHRS and CDR2 is YFSETQ. Trimming shortened V by 6 bases and J by 5 bases, and 13 bases separated the two germline ends. The CDR3 totals 13 residues. The DNA of the CDR3 is TGCGCCAGCACCCCCCAACCCAGAGATACGCAGTATTTT. This encodes CASTPQPRDTQYF.

The rearrangement links TRBV5-3 to TRBJ2-5; 8 bases match TRBD1. TRBV5-3 is reported as an ORF; its role is uncertain. The CDR3 totals 15 residues. V was pared by 8 bases and J by 0 bases, with 9 bases of the junction left unmatched. The CDR3 sequence is CASRTDRANQETQYF. CDR3 nucleotides: TGTGCCAGCAGGACGGACAGGGCGAACCAAGAGACCCAGTACTTC.

This clonotype has only a few counts. The V call is TRBV5-1, the J call TRBJ2-1; 14 bases align to TRBD2. With V trimmed by 4 bases and J by 0 bases, 9 bases remained unmatched. The CDR3 consists of 19 residues. Germline V gene lookup returns CDR1 SGHRS and CDR2 YFSETQ. CDR3 in DNA: TGCGCCAGCAGCGTGACGGGACTAGCGGGGGCTAGCTCCTACAATGAGCAGTTCTTC. Residues: CASSVTGLAGASSYNEQFF. The full variable domain, its missing parts supplied by reference TRBV5-1 and TRBJ2-1, is KAGVTQTPRYLIKTRGQQVTLSCSPISGHRSVSWYQQTPGQGLQFLFEYFSETQRNKGNFPGRFSGRQFSNSRSEMNVSTLELGDSALYLCASSVTGLAGASSYNEQFFGPGTRLTVL.

This clonotype was counted only a few times. This rearrangement joins TRBV28 to TRBJ2-2; 8 bases match TRBD1. CDR1 and CDR2 (germline): MDHEN, SYDVKM. The CDR3 consists of 16 residues. Trimming took 5 bases from V and 8 from J; bases not matched to a gene: 13. DNA for the CDR3: TGTGCCAGCAGTACCGGGGGACAGGCTTTGGGTGGGGAGCTGTTTTTT. Protein product: CASSTGGQALGGELFF.

A note on this clonotype: A much larger clone differs from this one at a single base, so this may be a read error. The chain links TRBV12-3 or TRBV12-4 to TRBJ1-2; D call uncertain. This CDR3 is 13 amino acids long. The CDR3 sequence is CASSLGYSYGHTF. CDR3 sequence (DNA): TGTGCCAGCAGTTTAGGGTATAGCTATGGCCACACCTTC.

The chain joins TRBV4-1 to TRBJ2-1; D may be TRBD2 (5 bases). The CDR3 length is 15 residues. The germline V gene encodes CDR1 MGHRA and CDR2 YSYEKL. The ends were cut back, 5 bases at V and 0 bases at J, with 11 bases in the middle. For the CDR3, the DNA is TGCGCCAGCAGCAAAGCGGTGAGCTCCTACAATGAGCAGTTCTTC. This encodes CASSKAVSSYNEQFF.

Concerning this clonotype itself: A single base separates this from a much larger clone, so it may be a read error. This rearrangement joins TRBV7-8 to TRBJ2-3; 12 positions agree with TRBD2. The CDR3 is 16 amino acids. V lost 1 base to trimming and J lost 3 bases; unmatched junction nucleotides: 2. CDR1 is SGHVS and CDR2 is FQNEAQ in the germline V gene. CDR3 in amino acids: CASSLVLAGGTDTQYF. CDR3 sequence (DNA): TGTGCCAGCAGCTTAGTGCTAGCGGGGGGGACAGATACGCAGTATTTT.

This clonotype was counted a few times. V is TRBV29-1 and J is TRBJ2-1; 8 positions agree with TRBD2. Trimming took 7 bases from V and 5 from J; bases not matched to a gene: 16. This CDR3 is built from 16 residues. The V gene's germline CDR1 is SQVTM and CDR2 ANQGSEA. This chain's CDR3 is CSAARAGTRTDNEQFF. The DNA of the CDR3 is TGCAGCGCCGCAAGGGCCGGGACTAGGACCGACAATGAGCAGTTCTTC.

V and J are TRBV5-6 and TRBJ2-1; TRBD2 agrees at 12 bases. The CDR3 extends over 15 amino acids. The V and J ends lost 4 bases and 4 bases, in that order; junction bases with no gene match: 3. Germline V gene data show CDR1 as SGHDT and CDR2 as YYEEEE. The CDR3 bases are TGTGCCAGCAGCCGACTAGCGGGGGCTTACAATGAGCAGTTCTTC. This gives the protein CASSRLAGAYNEQFF.

This clonotype was observed a few times. The rearrangement uses TRBV7-9 and TRBJ2-3; weak D call: TRBD2 (5 bases). V lost 3 bases, J lost 1 base, and 8 bases lay in between. Germline CDR1 SEHNR, CDR2 FQNEAQ (reference sequence). The CDR3 runs to 14 residues. In DNA, the CDR3 is TGTGCCAGCAGCTTTGACGGGGGCACAGATACGCAGTATTTT. It translates to CASSFDGGTDTQYF.

This clonotype has only a few counts. The gene calls are TRBV4-1 and TRBJ1-6; D is possibly TRBD1 (5 bases). Trimming shortened V by 4 bases and J by 7 bases, and 11 bases separated the two germline ends. This CDR3 has 14 amino acids. Per germline, CDR1 MGHRA and CDR2 YSYEKL. CDR3 residues: CASSPPAGNSPLHF. The DNA for the CDR3 is TGCGCCAGCAGCCCGCCGGCAGGGAATTCACCCCTCCACTTT.

CDR3 DNA sequence: TGTGCCAGCAGCCCCGCCCAGGGTTTGGACTCCTACGAGCAGTACTTC. It translates to CASSPAQGLDSYEQYF. V gene TRBV7-9 combines with J gene TRBJ2-7; D is possibly TRBD1 (5 bases). V lost 5 bases, J lost 0 bases, and 17 bases lay in between. This CDR3 region has 16 residues. Germline V gene sequence: CDR1 SEHNR, CDR2 FQNEAQ (reference sequence). Full variable domain (rest looked up from reference TRBV7-9 and TRBJ2-7): DTGVSQNPRHKITKRGQNVTFRCDPISEHNRLYWYRQTLGQGPEFLTYFQNEAQLEKSRLLSDRFSAERPKGSFSTLEIQRTEQGDSAMYLCASSPAQGLDSYEQYFGPGTRLTVT.

This clonotype showed up many times. This chain links TRBV7-8 with TRBJ1-5, with 7 bases matching TRBD1. Per germline, CDR1 SGHVS and CDR2 FQNEAQ. This CDR3 is built from 18 residues. The junction had 10 bases not matched to a gene; V was cut back by 2 bases and J by 0 bases. This CDR3 is CASSLPRQGRNSNQPQHF. CDR3 coding DNA: TGTGCCAGCAGCTTACCTAGACAGGGTCGGAATAGCAATCAGCCCCAGCATTTT.

This clonotype was seen a few times. Here the CDR3 DNA reads TGTGCCAGCAGCTTAGATCTGCGCGGATACAATCAGCCCCAGCATTTT. It codes for CASSLDLRGYNQPQHF. The rearrangement uses TRBV7-2 and TRBJ1-5, with unresolved D. The CDR3 covers 16 residues. Germline V gives CDR1 SGHTA, CDR2 FQGNSA. Trimming removed 1 base from V and 3 bases from J, with 13 bases in between.

This clonotype was found a few times. V and J are TRBV6-2 or TRBV6-3 and TRBJ2-7, with D possibly called TRBD1 or TRBD2 (5 bases each). The CDR3 has 16 amino acids. Germline assignment: CDR1 MNHEY and CDR2 SVGEGT. V was clipped by 5 bases and J by 0 bases, with 17 bases between them. The CDR3 spells CASSIDRDAGSYEQYF. CDR3 in DNA: TGTGCCAGCAGTATCGACCGGGACGCCGGCTCCTACGAGCAGTACTTC.

This clonotype was counted a few times. The gene calls are TRBV29-1 and TRBJ1-2, with D tentatively TRBD1 (5 bases). V was clipped by 4 bases and J by 2 bases, with 8 bases between them. Germline V gene sequence: CDR1 SQVTM, CDR2 ANQGSEA. The CDR3 runs 12 residues. CDR3 DNA: TGCAGCGTTGTCGGGGGAAACTATGGCTACACCTTC. It codes for CSVVGGNYGYTF.

This clonotype was counted at least ten times. CDR3 protein: CASSSGSSGNTIYF. The DNA of the CDR3 is TGTGCCAGCAGCTCAGGGAGCTCTGGAAACACCATATATTTT. This chain joins TRBV7-9 and TRBJ1-3, with D possibly being TRBD1 (5 bases). The germline V and J ends were trimmed by 4 bases and 0 bases, with 7 bases remaining between them. Per the germline V gene, CDR1 is SEHNR and CDR2 is FQNEAQ (reference sequence). The CDR3 is 14 amino acids.

This sequence joins TRBV7-9 and TRBJ2-5; D gene ambiguous. Per germline, CDR1 SEHNR and CDR2 FQNEAQ (reference sequence). The CDR3 is made up of 13 amino acids. The germline V and J ends were trimmed by 5 bases and 3 bases, with 10 bases remaining between them. CDR3 in amino acids: CASSQLLKETQYF. The CDR3, as DNA: TGTGCCAGCAGCCAACTATTGAAAGAGACCCAGTACTTC.